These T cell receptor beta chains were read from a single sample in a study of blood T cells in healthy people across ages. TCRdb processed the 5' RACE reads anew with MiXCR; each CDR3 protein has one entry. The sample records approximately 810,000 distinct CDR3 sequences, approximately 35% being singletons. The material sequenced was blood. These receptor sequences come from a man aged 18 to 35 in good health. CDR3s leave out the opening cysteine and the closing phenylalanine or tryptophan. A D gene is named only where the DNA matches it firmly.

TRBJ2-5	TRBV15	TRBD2	ATSRGLAGEETQY
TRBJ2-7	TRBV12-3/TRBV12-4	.	ASSFLGSYEQY
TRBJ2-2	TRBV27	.	ASSLRQGTTGELF
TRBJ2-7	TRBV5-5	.	ASSLESRQDEQY
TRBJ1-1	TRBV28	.	ALRTANTEAF
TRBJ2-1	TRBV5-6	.	ASSTAGIRF
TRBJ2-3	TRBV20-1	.	SAQTGTGTDTQY
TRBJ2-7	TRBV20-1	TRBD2	SASGTYSGLSSYEQY
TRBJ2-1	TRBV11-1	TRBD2	ASRISGGNYNEQF
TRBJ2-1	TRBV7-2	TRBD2	ASSLSSGGARNEQF
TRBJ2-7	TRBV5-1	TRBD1	ASSLAGQGFSSYEQY
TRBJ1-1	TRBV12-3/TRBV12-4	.	ASSLAGGSKNTEAF
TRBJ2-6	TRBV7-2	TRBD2	ASSLGGGLFGANVLT
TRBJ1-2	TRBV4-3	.	ASSQDLQGWNGYT
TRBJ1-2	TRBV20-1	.	SASVANYGYT
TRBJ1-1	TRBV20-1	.	SAREDMNTEAF
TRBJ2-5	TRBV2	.	ASIQERTQY
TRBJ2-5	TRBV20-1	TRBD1	SARVQGKGETQY
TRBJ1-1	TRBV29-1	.	SVGGMNTEAF
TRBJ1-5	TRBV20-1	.	SARDIQGNQPQH
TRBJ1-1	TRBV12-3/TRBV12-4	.	ASHPGGRTEAF
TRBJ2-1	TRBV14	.	ASSPRVLSYNEQF
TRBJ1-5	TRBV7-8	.	ASSLARFGFGVGRGGNQPQH
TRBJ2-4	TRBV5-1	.	ASSSSGIAKNIQY
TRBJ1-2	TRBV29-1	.	SARDSSAGYT
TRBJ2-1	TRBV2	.	ASRGSYNEQF
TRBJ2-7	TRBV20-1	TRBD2	SARGLAGVNYEQY
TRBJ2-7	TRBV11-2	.	ASSPDTPSSYEQY
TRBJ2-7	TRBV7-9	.	ASSMVGGTYEQY
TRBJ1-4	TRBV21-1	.	ASSKSRTGGQEKLF
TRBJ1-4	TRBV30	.	AWSTSLTVGIEKLF